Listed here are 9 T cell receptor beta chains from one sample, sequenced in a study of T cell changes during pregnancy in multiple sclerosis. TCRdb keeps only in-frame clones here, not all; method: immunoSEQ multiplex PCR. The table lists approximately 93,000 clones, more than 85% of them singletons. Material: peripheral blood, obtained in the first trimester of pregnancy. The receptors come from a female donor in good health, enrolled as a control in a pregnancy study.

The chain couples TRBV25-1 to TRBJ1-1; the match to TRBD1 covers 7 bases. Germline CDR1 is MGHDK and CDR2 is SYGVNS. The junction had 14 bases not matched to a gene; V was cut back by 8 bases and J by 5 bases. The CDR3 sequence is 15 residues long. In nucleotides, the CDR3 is TGTGCCAGCGGACTACAGGGAGAGGGGGCTACTGAAGCTTTCTTT. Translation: CASGLQGEGATEAFF.

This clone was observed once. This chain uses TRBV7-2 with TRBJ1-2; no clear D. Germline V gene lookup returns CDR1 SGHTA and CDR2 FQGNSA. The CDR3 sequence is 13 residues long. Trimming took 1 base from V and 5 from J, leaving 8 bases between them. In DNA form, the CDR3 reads TGTGCCAGCAGCTTAGTAACAGCATATGGCTACACCTTC. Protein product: CASSLVTAYGYTF.

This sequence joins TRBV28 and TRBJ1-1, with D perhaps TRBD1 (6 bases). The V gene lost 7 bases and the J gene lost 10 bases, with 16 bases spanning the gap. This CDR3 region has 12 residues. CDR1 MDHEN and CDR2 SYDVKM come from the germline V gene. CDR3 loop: CASNLATGGAFF. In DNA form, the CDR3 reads TGTGCCAGCAACCTCGCGACAGGAGGAGCTTTCTTT. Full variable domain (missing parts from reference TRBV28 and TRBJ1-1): DVKVTQSSRYLVKRTGEKVFLECVQDMDHENMFWYRQDPGLGLRLIYFSYDVKMKEKGDIPEGYSVSREKKERFSLILESASTNQTSMYLCASNLATGGAFFGQGTRLTVV.

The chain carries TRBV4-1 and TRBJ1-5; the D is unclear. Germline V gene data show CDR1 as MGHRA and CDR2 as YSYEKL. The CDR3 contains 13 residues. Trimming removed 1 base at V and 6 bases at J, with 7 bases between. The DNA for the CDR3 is TGCGCCAGCAGCCAAGCGATAGCTCAGCCCCAGCATTTT. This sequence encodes CASSQAIAQPQHF.

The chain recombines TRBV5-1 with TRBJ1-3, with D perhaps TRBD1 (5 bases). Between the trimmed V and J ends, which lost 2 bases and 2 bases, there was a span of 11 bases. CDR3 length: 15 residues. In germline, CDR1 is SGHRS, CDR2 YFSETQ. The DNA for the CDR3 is TGCGCCAGCAGCTTCGGCGGGGCCGCTGGAAACACCATATATTTT. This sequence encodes CASSFGGAAGNTIYF.

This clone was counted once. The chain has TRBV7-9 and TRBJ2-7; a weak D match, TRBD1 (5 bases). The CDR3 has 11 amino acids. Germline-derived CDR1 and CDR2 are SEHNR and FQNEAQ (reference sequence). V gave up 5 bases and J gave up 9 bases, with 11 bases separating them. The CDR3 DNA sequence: TGTGCCAGCAGCATGAAGGGGTGGCAGTACTTC. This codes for CASSMKGWQYF.

The CDR3 nucleotides are TGCGCCAGCAGCCAGTCGACGCGGGGGACCGTGGAGCAGTACTTC. Residues: CASSQSTRGTVEQYF. This chain links TRBV4-3 with TRBJ2-7; TRBD2 matches 7 bases. The V gene's germline CDR1 is LGHNA and CDR2 YSLEER. This CDR3 has 15 amino acids. Trimming at V came to 3 bases and at J to 7 bases, leaving 12 bases not matched to a gene.

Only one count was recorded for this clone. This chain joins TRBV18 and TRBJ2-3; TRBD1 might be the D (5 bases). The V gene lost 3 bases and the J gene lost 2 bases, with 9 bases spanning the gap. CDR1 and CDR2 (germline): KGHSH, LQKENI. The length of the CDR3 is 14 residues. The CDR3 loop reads CASSPSDNTDTQYF. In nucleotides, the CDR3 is TGTGCCAGCTCACCTTCGGACAACACAGATACGCAGTATTTT. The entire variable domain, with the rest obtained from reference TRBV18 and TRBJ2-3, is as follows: NAGVMQNPRHLVRRRGQEARLRCSPMKGHSHVYWYRQLPEEGLKFMVYLQKENIIDESGMPKERFSAEFPKEGPSILRIQQVVRGDSAAYFCASSPSDNTDTQYFGPGTRLTVL.

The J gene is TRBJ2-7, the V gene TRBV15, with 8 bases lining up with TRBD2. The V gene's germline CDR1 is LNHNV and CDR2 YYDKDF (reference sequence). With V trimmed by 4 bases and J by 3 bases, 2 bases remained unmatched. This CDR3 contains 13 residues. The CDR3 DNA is TGTGCCACCAGCAAGAGCGGGGGCTACGAGCAGTACTTC. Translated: CATSKSGGYEQYF.